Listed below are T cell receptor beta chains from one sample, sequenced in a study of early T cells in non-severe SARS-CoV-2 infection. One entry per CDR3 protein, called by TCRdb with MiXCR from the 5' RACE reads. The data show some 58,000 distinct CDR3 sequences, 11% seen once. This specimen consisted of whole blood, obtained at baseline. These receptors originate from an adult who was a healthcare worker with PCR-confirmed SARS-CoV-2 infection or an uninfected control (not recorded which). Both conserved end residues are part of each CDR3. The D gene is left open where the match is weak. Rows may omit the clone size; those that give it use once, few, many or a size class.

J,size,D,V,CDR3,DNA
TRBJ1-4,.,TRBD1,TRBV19,CASNPQGNEKLFF,TGTGCCAGTAACCCACAGGGGAATGAAAAACTGTTTTTT
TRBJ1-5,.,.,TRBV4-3,CASSQDLGQPQHF,TGCGCCAGCAGCCAAGATCTTGGCCAGCCCCAGCATTTT
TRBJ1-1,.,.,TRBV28,CASTILNTEAFF,TGTGCCAGCACCATCCTGAACACTGAAGCTTTCTTT
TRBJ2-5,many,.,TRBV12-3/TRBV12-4,CASSPDRAQETQYF,TGTGCCAGCAGCCCCGACAGAGCCCAAGAGACCCAGTACTTC
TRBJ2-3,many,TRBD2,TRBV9,CASSVSSGGSTDTQYF,TGTGCCAGCAGCGTCTCTAGCGGGGGAAGCACAGATACGCAGTATTTT
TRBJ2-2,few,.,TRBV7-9,CASSPRTDNTGELFF,TGTGCCAGCAGCCCAAGGACGGATAACACCGGGGAGCTGTTTTTT
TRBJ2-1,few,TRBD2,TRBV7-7,CASSLDQRGDNEQFF,TGTGCTAGCAGCTTAGACCAGCGGGGGGATAATGAGCAGTTCTTC
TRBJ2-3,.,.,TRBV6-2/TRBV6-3,CAISRDTYHTSTDTQYF,TGTGCCATCTCCCGGGACACTTACCATACTAGCACAGATACGCAGTATTTT
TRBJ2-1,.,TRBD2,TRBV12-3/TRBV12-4,CASRLAGATSSYNEQFF,TGTGCCAGCAGGCTAGCGGGGGCAACGAGCTCCTACAATGAGCAGTTCTTC
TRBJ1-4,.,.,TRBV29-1,CSVEEDVNEKLFF,TGCAGCGTTGAGGAGGATGTAAACGAAAAACTGTTTTTT
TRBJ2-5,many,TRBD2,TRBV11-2,CASSKNGLAGLETQYF,TGTGCCAGCAGCAAAAACGGACTAGCGGGGCTGGAGACCCAGTACTTC
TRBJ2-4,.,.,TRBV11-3,CASSLDGQRNIQYF,TGTGCCAGCAGCTTAGATGGGCAGAGAAACATTCAGTACTTC
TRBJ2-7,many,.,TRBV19,CATKPTGSTYEQYF,TGTGCCACTAAACCTACAGGGAGCACCTACGAGCAGTACTTC
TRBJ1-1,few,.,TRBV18,CASSPRQSMNTEVFF,TGTGCCAGCTCACCCAGACAGAGTATGAACACTGAAGTTTTCTTT
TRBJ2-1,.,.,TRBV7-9,CASSLEPGPGNEQFF,TGTGCCAGCAGCTTAGAACCGGGACCAGGCAATGAGCAGTTCTTC
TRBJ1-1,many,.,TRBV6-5,CASSYTRGTEAFF,TGTGCCAGCAGTTACACGAGGGGCACTGAAGCTTTCTTT
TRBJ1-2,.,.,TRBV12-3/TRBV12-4,CASSFGVHGYTF,TGTGCCAGCAGTTTCGGGGTACATGGCTACACCTTC
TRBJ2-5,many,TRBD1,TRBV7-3,CASSAYGQAVETQYF,TGTGCCAGCAGCGCATACGGACAGGCGGTAGAGACCCAGTACTTC
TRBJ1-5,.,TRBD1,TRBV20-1,CSAEQGGQPQHF,TGCAGTGCTGAACAGGGGGGGCAGCCCCAGCATTTT
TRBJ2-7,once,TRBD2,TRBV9,CASSAGTGGYEQYF,TGTGCCAGCAGCGCCGGGACGGGGGGCTACGAGCAGTACTTC
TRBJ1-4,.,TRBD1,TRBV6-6,CASSQTGGGRNEKLFF,TGTGCCAGCAGCCAGACAGGGGGCGGGCGTAATGAAAAACTGTTTTTT
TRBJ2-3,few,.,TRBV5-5,CASSPRDSLGADTQYF,TGTGCCAGCAGCCCCAGGGACTCCCTAGGGGCAGATACGCAGTATTTT
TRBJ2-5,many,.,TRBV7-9,CASSLAASGRDKKETQYF,TGTGCCAGCAGCTTAGCAGCATCGGGGCGGGACAAGAAAGAGACCCAGTACTTC
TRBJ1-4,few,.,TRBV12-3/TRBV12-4,CASSLSGVELLFF,TGTGCCAGCAGTTTATCAGGGGTCGAGCTACTGTTTTTT
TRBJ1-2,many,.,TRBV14,CASSQDQGLYTF,TGTGCCAGCAGCCAAGATCAGGGGCTGTACACCTTC
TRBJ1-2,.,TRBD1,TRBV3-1,CASSQGNRGLGGYTF,TGTGCCAGCAGCCAAGGAAACAGGGGGCTGGGCGGCTACACCTTC
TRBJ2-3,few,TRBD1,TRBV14,CASSQSGQGASDTQYF,TGTGCCAGCAGCCAATCAGGACAGGGGGCATCGGATACGCAGTATTTT
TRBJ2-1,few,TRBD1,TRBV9,CASSVGQGVRNEQFF,TGTGCCAGCAGCGTAGGACAGGGGGTAAGGAATGAGCAGTTCTTC
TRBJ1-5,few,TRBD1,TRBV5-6,CASSRNRDRGFSNQPQHF,TGTGCCAGCAGCAGGAACCGGGACAGGGGTTTTAGCAATCAGCCCCAGCATTTT
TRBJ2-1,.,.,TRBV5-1,CASSLYSGRLQFF,TGCGCCAGCAGCTTGTACTCTGGACGGCTACAGTTCTTC
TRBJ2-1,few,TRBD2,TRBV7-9,CASSLSLAGAYDEQFF,TGTGCCAGCAGCTTATCCCTAGCGGGGGCCTACGATGAGCAGTTCTTC
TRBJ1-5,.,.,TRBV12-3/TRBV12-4,CASSFGQPQHF,TGTGCCAGCAGTTTCGGTCAGCCCCAGCATTTT
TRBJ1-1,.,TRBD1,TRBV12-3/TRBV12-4,CASNRQGATEAFF,TGTGCCAGCAACCGACAGGGGGCGACTGAAGCTTTCTTT
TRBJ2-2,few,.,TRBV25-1,CAARAEARSGELFF,TGTGCCGCCCGGGCAGAGGCGCGTTCCGGGGAGCTGTTTTTT
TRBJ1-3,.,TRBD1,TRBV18,CASSPPSTGGFGNTIYF,TGTGCCAGCTCACCACCGTCGACAGGGGGCTTTGGAAACACCATATATTTT
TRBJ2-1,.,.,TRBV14,CASSQGGTGYNEQFF,TGTGCCAGCAGCCAAGGAGGGACTGGCTACAATGAGCAGTTCTTC
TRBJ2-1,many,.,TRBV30,CAWSVNQMYEQFF,TGTGCCTGGAGTGTAAACCAAATGTATGAGCAGTTCTTC
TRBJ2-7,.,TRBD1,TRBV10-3,CAISDFRQGTSYEQYF,TGTGCCATCAGTGACTTCCGACAGGGAACCTCCTACGAGCAGTACTTC
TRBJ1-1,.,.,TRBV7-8,CASSLGRWPNTEAFF,TGTGCCAGCAGCTTAGGGAGATGGCCGAACACTGAAGCTTTCTTT
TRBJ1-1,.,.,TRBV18,CASSPLMNTEAFF,TGTGCCAGCTCACCATTGATGAACACTGAAGCTTTCTTT
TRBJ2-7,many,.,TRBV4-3,CASSQETGPSSYEQYF,TGCGCCAGCAGCCAAGAAACCGGGCCGAGCTCCTACGAGCAGTACTTC
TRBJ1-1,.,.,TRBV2,CAGSVANTEAFF,TGTGCCGGATCAGTCGCGAACACTGAAGCTTTCTTT
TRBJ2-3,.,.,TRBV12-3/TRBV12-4,CASSFSGGGTQYF,TGTGCCAGCAGTTTCAGCGGAGGCGGTACGCAGTATTTT
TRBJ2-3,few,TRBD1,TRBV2,CASSADRGATDTQYF,TGTGCCAGCAGCGCGGACAGGGGGGCCACAGATACGCAGTATTTT
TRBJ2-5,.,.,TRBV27,CVSSPGGRNGETQYF,TGTGTCAGCAGTCCCGGGGGCCGAAATGGGGAGACCCAGTACTTC
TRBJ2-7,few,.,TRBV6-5,CASSRNRYEQYF,TGTGCCAGCAGCCGTAATCGATACGAGCAGTACTTC
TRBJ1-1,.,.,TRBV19,CASSLTPDTEAFF,TGTGCCAGTAGTCTTACTCCTGACACTGAAGCTTTCTTT
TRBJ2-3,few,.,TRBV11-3,CASSLGARISTDTQYF,TGTGCCAGCAGCTTAGGGGCAAGGATTAGCACAGATACGCAGTATTTT
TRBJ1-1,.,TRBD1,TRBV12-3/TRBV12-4,CASSIRGTAPMNTEAFF,TGTGCCAGCAGTATTAGAGGGACAGCTCCGATGAACACTGAAGCTTTCTTT
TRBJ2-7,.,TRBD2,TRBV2,CASSSSGVEKYF,TGTGCCAGCAGTTCAAGCGGGGTCGAGAAGTACTTC
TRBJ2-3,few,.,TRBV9,CASSVRGSRGDTQYF,TGTGCCAGCAGCGTAAGGGGCTCCCGCGGCGATACGCAGTATTTT